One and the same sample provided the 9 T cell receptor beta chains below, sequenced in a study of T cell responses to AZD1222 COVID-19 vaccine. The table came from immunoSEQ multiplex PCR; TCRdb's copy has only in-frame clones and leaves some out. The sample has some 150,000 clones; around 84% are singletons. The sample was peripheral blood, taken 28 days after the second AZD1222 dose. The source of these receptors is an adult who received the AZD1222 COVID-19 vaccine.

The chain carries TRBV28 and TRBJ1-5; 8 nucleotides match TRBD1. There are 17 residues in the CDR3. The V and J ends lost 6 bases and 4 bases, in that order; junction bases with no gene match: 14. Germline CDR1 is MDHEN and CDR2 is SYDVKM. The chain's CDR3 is CASSTNPGDRRNQPQHF. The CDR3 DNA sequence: TGTGCCAGCAGCACAAATCCCGGGGACAGGCGGAATCAGCCCCAGCATTTT.

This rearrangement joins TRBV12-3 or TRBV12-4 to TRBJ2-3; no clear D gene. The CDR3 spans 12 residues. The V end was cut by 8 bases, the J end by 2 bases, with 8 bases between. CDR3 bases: TGTGCCAGCGCGTATTACACAGATACGCAGTATTTT. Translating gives CASAYYTDTQYF.

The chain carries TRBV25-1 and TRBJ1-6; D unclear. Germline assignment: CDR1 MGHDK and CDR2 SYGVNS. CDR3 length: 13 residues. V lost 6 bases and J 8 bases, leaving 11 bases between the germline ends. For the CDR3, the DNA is TGTGCCAGCAGCGGGGTGGGTGATTCACCCCTCCACTTT. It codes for CASSGVGDSPLHF.

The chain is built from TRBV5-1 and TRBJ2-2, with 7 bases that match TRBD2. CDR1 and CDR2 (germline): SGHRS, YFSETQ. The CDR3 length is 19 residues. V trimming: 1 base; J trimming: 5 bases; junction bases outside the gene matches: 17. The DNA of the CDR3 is TGCGCCAGCAGCTTGAAATCCCTAGCGGATGGAAGAGGAACCGGGGAGCTGTTTTTT. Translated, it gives CASSLKSLADGRGTGELFF.

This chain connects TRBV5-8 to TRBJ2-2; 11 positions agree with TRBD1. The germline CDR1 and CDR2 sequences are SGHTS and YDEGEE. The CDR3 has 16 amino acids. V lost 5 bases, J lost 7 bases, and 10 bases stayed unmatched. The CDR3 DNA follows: TGTGCCAGCAGTCTCGGACAGGGGGCGTTCATCGGGGAGCTGTTTTTT. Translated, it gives CASSLGQGAFIGELFF.

Here the CDR3 DNA reads TGTGCCAGCAGCTTTCTAGTTAAGGGTCTCAATGAGCAGTTCTTC. Encoded protein: CASSFLVKGLNEQFF. V usage is TRBV7-2 and J usage is TRBJ2-1; D call uncertain. V lost 3 bases and J 6 bases, leaving 15 bases between the germline ends. CDR1 and CDR2 (germline): SGHTA, FQGNSA. This CDR3 comprises 15 residues. The variable domain in full, with the rest retrieved from reference TRBV7-2 and TRBJ2-1, is GAGVSQSPSNKVTEKGKDVELRCDPISGHTALYWYRQSLGQGLEFLIYFQGNSAPDKSGLPSDRFSAERTGGSVSTLTIQRTQQEDSAVYLCASSFLVKGLNEQFFGPGTRLTVL.

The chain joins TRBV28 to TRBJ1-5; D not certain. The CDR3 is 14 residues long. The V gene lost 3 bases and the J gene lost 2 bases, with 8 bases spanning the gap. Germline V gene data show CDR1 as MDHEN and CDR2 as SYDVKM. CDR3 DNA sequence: TGTGCCAGCAGTTTGGGCTTGGGCAATCAGCCCCAGCATTTT. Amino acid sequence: CASSLGLGNQPQHF. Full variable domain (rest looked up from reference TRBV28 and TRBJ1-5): DVKVTQSSRYLVKRTGEKVFLECVQDMDHENMFWYRQDPGLGLRLIYFSYDVKMKEKGDIPEGYSVSREKKERFSLILESASTNQTSMYLCASSLGLGNQPQHFGDGTRLSIL.

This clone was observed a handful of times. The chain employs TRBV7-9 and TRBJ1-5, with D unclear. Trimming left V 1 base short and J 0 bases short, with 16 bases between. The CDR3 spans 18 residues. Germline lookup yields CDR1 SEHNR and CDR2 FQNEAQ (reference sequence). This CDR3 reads CASSLGSGSSGSNQPQHF. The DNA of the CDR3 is TGTGCCAGCAGCTTAGGAAGTGGTAGTTCGGGTAGCAATCAGCCCCAGCATTTT.

As DNA, the CDR3 is TGTGCCAGCAGTTTCCTTAATGGGAACACTGAAGCTTTCTTT. This translates into CASSFLNGNTEAFF. The chain uses TRBV27 and TRBJ1-1; D call uncertain. There are 14 residues in the CDR3. Trimming shortened V by 3 bases and J by 1 base, and 9 bases separated the two germline ends. Germline loops: CDR1 MNHEY, CDR2 SMNVEV (reference sequence).